The clone carrying this T cell receptor (beta chain) was counted between two and nine times. Germline loops: CDR1 LGHDT, CDR2 YNNKEL (reference sequence). The V end lost 5 bases, the J end lost 0 bases, and 15 bases lay between the germline ends. The CDR3 spans 16 residues. The sample comes from a study of blood T cells in healthy people across ages. A J-beta primer mix and a sample-barcoded 5' primer were used in a second PCR of roughly 6 to 11 cycles. TCRdb reanalysed the 5' RACE reads using MiXCR and keeps one entry per CDR3 protein. The repertoire holds roughly 1.4 million distinct CDR3 sequences, with around 59% as singletons.

The specimen sequenced was blood. The TCR sequence derives from a man aged 18 to 35 in good health. This rearrangement joins TRBV3-1 to TRBJ2-3, with a weak D call TRBD1 (6 bases). CDR3: CASSSYGTTSTDTQYF. The CDR3 region has the DNA TGTGCCAGCAGCTCTTATGGGACAACTAGCACAGATACGCAGTATTTT.